Presented here are 10 T cell receptor beta chains from one specimen sequenced in a study of PD-1 blockade in classical Hodgkin lymphoma. Documented time point: cycle 4 day 1 (C4D1), after 6 weeks of nivolumab. Each of the patients experienced relapse following autologous stem cell transplantation, and their brentuximab vedotin exposure differed. Sequenced by immunoSEQ multiplex PCR; TCRdb stores in-frame clones only, minus some. The sample lists about 85,000 clones; approximately 90% were seen once. Source: peripheral blood mononuclear cells (PBMCs), taken before the fourth cycle of nivolumab. These receptors all stem from a human donor with classical Hodgkin lymphoma.

CDR3 amino acids: CSVEVWAGRGQNTGELFF. For the CDR3, the DNA is TGCAGCGTTGAAGTTTGGGCAGGGAGGGGCCAGAACACCGGGGAGCTGTTTTTT. The chain joins TRBV29-1 to TRBJ2-2; TRBD2 agrees at 7 bases. Trimming cost V 1 base and J 1 base; bases outside gene matches: 12. Germline loops: CDR1 SQVTM, CDR2 ANQGSEA. This CDR3 is 18 amino acids long.

The rearrangement links TRBV4-3 to TRBJ1-2; TRBD1 matches at 12 bases. CDR1 is LGHNA, CDR2 YSLEER, per germline. V dropped 4 bases and J dropped 6; count of bases not matched to a gene: 6. CDR3 length: 15 amino acids. This chain's CDR3 is CASSPGTGGGHGYTF. CDR3 nucleotides: TGCGCCAGCAGCCCTGGGACAGGGGGCGGTCATGGCTACACCTTC.

This sequence joins TRBV7-8 and TRBJ2-3; TRBD2 matches 10 bases. CDR1 is SGHVS, CDR2 FQNEAQ, per germline. The CDR3 is 16 residues long. After removal of 5 bases from V and 2 bases from J, the junction contained 7 bases not matched to a gene. The CDR3 DNA is TGTGCCAGCAGCGTACAGCGGGGGGGGAACACAGATACGCAGTATTTT. As protein: CASSVQRGGNTDTQYF.

V usage is TRBV4-3 and J usage is TRBJ2-3, with D hard to call. V lost 4 bases and J 6 bases, leaving 8 bases between the germline ends. CDR3 length equals 12 residues. Looked up from germline, CDR1 is LGHNA and CDR2 is YSLEER. This CDR3 reads CASSRVRDTQYF. For the CDR3, the DNA is TGCGCCAGCAGCCGGGTTCGGGATACGCAGTATTTT.

The V and J genes are TRBV7-2 and TRBJ2-5; the match to TRBD1 covers 8 bases. CDR1 SGHTA and CDR2 FQGNSA come from the germline V gene. This CDR3 contains 15 residues. Unmatched junction bases numbered 2, after V lost 0 bases and J lost 2 bases. The CDR3 reads CASSLARQGQETQYF. The CDR3 DNA is TGTGCCAGCAGCTTAGCCCGACAGGGGCAAGAGACCCAGTACTTC.

V and J are TRBV18 and TRBJ2-7; the D is unclear. With 1 base removed from V and 3 bases from J, the gap between germline ends came to 7 bases. The CDR3 has 13 residues. The germline gives CDR1 KGHSH, CDR2 LQKENI. The CDR3 region has the DNA TGTGCCAGCTCACCACAGCAGTTCTACGAGCAGTACTTC. Its translation is CASSPQQFYEQYF.

This chain connects TRBV25-1 to TRBJ1-5, with 10 bases aligning to TRBD1. The CDR3 loop spans 16 amino acids. Germline V gene lookup returns CDR1 MGHDK and CDR2 SYGVNS. The junction had 2 bases not matched to a gene; V was cut back by 1 base and J by 2 bases. CDR3 nucleotides: TGTGCCAGCAGTGAATCGGGGACAGGGGGCAATCAGCCCCAGCATTTT. Its protein product is CASSESGTGGNQPQHF.

The chain uses TRBV28 and TRBJ2-3; possibly TRBD2 for D (6 bases). V lost 7 bases, J lost 2 bases, and 13 bases lay in between. This CDR3 is built from 14 residues. Germline V gene lookup returns CDR1 MDHEN and CDR2 SYDVKM. The CDR3 nucleotides are TGTGCCAGCACCCTGGGACTTATCACAGATACGCAGTATTTT. Translation: CASTLGLITDTQYF.

This clone has only one observation. V and J are TRBV7-2 and TRBJ2-7, with D possibly matching TRBD2 (5 bases). CDR1 is SGHTA, CDR2 FQGNSA, per germline. This CDR3 is 12 amino acids long. Trimming removed 8 bases at V and 0 bases at J, with 8 bases between. CDR3 bases: TGTGCCAGCGGGAGAAACTCCTACGAGCAGTACTTC. Its protein is CASGRNSYEQYF.

The genes are TRBV15 and TRBJ2-7; D unresolved. This CDR3 is 13 amino acids long. Trimming removed 2 bases at V and 5 bases at J, with 10 bases between. The V gene's germline CDR1 is LNHNV and CDR2 YYDKDF (reference sequence). CDR3 sequence: CATSRKGFDEQYF. CDR3 DNA: TGTGCCACCAGCAGAAAAGGATTTGACGAGCAGTACTTC.